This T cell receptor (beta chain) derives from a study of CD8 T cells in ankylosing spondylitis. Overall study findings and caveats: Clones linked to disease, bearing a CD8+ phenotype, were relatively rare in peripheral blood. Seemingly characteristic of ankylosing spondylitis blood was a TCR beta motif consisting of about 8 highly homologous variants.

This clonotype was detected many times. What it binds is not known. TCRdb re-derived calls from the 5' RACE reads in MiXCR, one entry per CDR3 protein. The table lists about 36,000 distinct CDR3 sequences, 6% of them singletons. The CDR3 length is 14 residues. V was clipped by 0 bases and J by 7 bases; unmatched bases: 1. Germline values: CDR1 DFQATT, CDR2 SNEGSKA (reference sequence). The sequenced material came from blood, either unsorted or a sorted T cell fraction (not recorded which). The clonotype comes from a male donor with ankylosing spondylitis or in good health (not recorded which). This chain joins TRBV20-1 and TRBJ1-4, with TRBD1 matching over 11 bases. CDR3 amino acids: CSAREDRGLEKLFF. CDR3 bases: TGCAGTGCTAGAGAGGACAGGGGGCTTGAAAAACTGTTTTTT.